This T cell receptor (beta chain) was found in a study of CD8+CD57+ T cells in acquired aplastic anemia. A single count supports this clonotype. The germline V gene encodes CDR1 MNHEY and CDR2 SMNVEV (reference sequence). There are 16 residues in the CDR3. V was clipped by 5 bases and J by 2 bases; unmatched bases: 9. The authors sequenced patients whose flow cytometry had shown CD8+CD57+ cell expansion. Both TCR beta VDJ combination and CDR3 sequence profiling were carried out. Genomic DNA was the template for this profiling. MiXCR, run by TCRdb on the reads, gives a single entry per CDR3 protein. The sample shows around 200,000 distinct CDR3 sequences, 48% of them seen only once.

Input material: sorted CD4+, CD8+, or CD8+CD57+ T cells (not recorded which) from PBMCs. The TCR originated in a human donor with aplastic anemia. The rearrangement joins TRBV27 to TRBJ2-7; 10 bases are shared with TRBD1. The DNA of the CDR3 is TGTGCCAGCAGTCCGACCGACAGGGGGCGCGCCTACGAGCAGTACTTC. Translated: CASSPTDRGRAYEQYF.